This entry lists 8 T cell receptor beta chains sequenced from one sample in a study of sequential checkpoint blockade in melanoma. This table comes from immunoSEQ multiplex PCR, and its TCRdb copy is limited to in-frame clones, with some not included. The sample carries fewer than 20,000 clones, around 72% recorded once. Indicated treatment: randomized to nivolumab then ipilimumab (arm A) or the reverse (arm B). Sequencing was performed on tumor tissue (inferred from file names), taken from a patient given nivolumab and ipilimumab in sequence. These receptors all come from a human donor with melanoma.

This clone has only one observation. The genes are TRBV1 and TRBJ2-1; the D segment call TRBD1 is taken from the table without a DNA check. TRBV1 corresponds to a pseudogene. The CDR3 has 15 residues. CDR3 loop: CASSQEGQTYNEQFF. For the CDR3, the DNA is TGCGCCAGCAGCCAAGAGGGACAGACCTACAATGAGCAGTTCTTC.

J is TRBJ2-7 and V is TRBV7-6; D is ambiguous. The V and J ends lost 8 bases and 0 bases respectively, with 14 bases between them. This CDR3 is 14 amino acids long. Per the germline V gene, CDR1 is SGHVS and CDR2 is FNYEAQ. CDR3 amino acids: CASSDRSDSYEQYF. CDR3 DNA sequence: TGTGCCAGCTCCGACCGATCAGACTCCTACGAGCAGTACTTC.

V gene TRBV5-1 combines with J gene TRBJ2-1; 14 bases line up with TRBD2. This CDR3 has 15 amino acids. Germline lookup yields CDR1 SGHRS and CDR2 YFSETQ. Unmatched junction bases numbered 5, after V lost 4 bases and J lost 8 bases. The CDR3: CASSQGLAGADEQFF. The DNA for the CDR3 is TGCGCCAGCAGCCAGGGACTAGCGGGAGCCGATGAGCAGTTCTTC.

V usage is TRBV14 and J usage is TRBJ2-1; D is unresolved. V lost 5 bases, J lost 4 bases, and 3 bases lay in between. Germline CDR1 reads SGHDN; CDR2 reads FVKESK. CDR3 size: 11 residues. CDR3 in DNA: TGTGCCAGCAGCGAGTACAATGAGCAGTTCTTC. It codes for CASSEYNEQFF.

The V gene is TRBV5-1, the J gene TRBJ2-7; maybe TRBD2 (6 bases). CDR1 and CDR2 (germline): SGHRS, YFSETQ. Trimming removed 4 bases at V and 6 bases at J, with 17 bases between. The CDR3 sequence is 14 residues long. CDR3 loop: CASSVTRRAAEQYF. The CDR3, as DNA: TGCGCCAGCAGCGTCACTAGGAGGGCGGCCGAGCAGTACTTC.

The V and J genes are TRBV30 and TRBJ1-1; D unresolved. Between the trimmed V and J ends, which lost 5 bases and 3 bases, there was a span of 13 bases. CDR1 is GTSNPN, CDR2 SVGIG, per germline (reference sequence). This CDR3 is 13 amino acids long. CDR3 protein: CAWSLGMYTEAFF. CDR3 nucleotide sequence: TGTGCCTGGTCTTTGGGGATGTACACTGAAGCTTTCTTT.

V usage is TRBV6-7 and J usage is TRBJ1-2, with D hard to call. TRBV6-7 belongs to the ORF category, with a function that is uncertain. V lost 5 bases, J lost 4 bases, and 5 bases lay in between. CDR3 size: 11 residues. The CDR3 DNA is TGTGCCAGCAGTGACGTCTATGGCTACACCTTC. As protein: CASSDVYGYTF.

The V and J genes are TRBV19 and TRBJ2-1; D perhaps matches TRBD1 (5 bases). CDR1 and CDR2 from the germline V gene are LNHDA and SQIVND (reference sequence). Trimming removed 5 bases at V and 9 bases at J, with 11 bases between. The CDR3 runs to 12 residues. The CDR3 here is CASSAGQGEQFF. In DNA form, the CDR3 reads TGTGCCAGTAGTGCAGGGCAAGGTGAGCAGTTCTTC.